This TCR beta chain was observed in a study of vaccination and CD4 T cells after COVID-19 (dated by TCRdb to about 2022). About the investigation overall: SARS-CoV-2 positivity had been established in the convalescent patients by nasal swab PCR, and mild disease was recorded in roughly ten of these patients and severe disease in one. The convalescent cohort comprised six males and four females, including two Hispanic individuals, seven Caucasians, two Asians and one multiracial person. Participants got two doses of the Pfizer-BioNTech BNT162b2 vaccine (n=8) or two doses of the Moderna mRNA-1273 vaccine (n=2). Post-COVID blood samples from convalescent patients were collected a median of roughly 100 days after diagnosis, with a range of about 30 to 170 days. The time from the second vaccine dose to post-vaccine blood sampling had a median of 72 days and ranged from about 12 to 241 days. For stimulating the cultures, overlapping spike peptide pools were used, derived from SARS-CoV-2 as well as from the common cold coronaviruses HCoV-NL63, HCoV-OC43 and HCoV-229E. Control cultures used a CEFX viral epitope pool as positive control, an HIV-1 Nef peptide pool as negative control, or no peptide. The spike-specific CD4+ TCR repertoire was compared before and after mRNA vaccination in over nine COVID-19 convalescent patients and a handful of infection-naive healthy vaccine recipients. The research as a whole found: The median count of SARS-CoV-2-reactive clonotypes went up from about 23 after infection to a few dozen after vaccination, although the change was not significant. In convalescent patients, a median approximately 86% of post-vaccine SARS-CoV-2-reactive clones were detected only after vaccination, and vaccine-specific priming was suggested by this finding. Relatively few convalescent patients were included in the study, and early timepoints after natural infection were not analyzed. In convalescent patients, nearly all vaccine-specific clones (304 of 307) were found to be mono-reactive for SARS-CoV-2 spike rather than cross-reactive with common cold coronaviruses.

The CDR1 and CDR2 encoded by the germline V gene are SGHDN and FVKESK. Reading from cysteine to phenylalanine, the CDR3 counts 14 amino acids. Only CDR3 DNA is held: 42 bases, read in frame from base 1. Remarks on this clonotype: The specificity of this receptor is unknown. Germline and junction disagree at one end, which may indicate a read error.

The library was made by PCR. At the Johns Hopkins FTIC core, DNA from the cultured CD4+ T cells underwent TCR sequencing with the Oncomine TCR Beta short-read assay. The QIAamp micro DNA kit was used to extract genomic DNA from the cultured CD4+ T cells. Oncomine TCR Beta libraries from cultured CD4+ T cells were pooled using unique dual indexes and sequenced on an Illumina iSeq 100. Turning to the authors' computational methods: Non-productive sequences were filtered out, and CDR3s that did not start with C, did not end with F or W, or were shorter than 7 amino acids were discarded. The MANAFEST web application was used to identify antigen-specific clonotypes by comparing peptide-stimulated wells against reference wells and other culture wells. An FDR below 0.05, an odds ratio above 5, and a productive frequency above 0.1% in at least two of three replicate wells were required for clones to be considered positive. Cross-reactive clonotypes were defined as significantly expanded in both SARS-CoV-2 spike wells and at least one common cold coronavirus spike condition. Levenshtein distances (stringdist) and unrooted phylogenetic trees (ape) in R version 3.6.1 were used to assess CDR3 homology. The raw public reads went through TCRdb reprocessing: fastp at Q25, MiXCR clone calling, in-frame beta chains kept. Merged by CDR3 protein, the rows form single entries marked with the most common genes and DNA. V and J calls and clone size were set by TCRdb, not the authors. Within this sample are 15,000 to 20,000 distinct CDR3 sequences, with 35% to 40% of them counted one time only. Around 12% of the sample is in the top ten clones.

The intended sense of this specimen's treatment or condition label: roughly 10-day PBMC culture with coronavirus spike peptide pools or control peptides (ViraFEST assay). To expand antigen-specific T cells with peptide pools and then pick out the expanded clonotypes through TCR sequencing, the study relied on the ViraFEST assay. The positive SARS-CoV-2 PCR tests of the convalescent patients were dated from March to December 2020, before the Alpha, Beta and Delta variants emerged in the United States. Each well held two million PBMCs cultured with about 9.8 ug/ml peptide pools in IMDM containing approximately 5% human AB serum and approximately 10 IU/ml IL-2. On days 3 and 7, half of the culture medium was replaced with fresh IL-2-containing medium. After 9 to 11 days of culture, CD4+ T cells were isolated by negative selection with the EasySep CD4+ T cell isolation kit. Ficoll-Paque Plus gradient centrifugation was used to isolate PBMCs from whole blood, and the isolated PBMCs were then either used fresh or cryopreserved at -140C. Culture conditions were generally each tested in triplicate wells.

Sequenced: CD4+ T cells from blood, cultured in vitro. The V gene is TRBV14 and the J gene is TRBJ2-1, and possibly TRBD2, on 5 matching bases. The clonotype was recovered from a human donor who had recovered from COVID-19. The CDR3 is CASSQLTDYDEQFF. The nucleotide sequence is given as TGTGCCAGCAGCCAACTCACAGACTACGATGAGCAGTTCTTC.